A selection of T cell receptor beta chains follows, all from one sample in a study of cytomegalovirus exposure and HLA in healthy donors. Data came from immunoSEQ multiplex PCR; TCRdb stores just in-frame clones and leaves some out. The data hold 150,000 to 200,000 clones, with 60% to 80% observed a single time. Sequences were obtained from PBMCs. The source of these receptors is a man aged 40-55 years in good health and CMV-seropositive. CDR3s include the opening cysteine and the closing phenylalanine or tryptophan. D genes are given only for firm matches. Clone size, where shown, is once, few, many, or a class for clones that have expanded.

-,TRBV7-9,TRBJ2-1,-,TGTGCCAGCAGCTTAGTGGGCGAGCAGTTCTTC,CASSLVGEQFF
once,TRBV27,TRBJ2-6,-,TGTGCCAGCAGTCCTATTGCAAGTACTGGGGCCAACGGCCTGACTTTC,CASSPIASTGANGLTF
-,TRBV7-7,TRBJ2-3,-,TGTGCCAGCAGCTTAGCGACAGGTTCAGATACGCAGTATTTT,CASSLATGSDTQYF
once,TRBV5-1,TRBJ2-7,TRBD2,TGCGCCAGCAGCTTGTTGGCGGGAGACAGCGAGCAGTACTTC,CASSLLAGDSEQYF
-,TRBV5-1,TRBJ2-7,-,TGCGCCAGCAGCTTGGTTGAGGGGGGGAACTACGAGCAGTACTTC,CASSLVEGGNYEQYF
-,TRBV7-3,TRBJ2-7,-,TGTGCCAGCAGCTTAACGCCAGCGGAATCCTACGAGCAGTACTTC,CASSLTPAESYEQYF
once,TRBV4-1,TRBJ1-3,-,TGCGCCAGCAGCCAAGGGGCAGGCGAATGGAACACCATATATTTT,CASSQGAGEWNTIYF
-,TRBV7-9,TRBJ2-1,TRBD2,TGTGCCAGCAGCCCTCCGGGAGGGTGGTACAATGAGCAGTTCTTC,CASSPPGGWYNEQFF
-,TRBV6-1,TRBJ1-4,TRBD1,TGTGCCAGCAGGAGGGGGCTCGATGAAAAACTGTTTTTT,CASRRGLDEKLFF
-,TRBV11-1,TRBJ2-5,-,TGTGCCAGCAGCTTAGCGGCAGGTTATGAGACCCAGTACTTC,CASSLAAGYETQYF
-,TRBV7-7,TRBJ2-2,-,TGTGCCAGCAGCCCAACTTTAGGGGCAGACGGGGAGCTGTTTTTT,CASSPTLGADGELFF
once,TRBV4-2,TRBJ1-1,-,TGTGCCAGCAGCCCACGGACGGGGAGAAACACTGAAGCTTTCTTT,CASSPRTGRNTEAFF
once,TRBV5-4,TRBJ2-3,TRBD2,TGTGCCAGCAGCCCCCTGATGTCTAGCGGGCTGGATACGCAGTATTTT,CASSPLMSSGLDTQYF
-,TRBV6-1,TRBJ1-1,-,TGTGCCAGCAGTGTGGAAGACCGTACTAGCACTGAAGCTTTCTTT,CASSVEDRTSTEAFF
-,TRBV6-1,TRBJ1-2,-,TGTGCCAGCAGTGAAGCTCAGGGCTACACCTTC,CASSEAQGYTF
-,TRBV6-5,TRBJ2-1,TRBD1,TGTGCCAGCAGTAGACCCGGGACAGGGATAAATGAGCAGTTCTTC,CASSRPGTGINEQFF
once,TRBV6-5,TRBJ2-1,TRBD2,TGTGCCAGCAGTTATAGCGGGAGGTTTTACAATGAGCAGTTCTTC,CASSYSGRFYNEQFF
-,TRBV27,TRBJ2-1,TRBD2,TGTGCCAGCAGTTTATCCGGACTAGCGGGAGCTAATGAGCAGTTCTTC,CASSLSGLAGANEQFF
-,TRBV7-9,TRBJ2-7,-,TGTGCCAGCTCGGGGTTACTCGAATTAACGACCTACGAGCAGTACTTC,CASSGLLELTTYEQYF
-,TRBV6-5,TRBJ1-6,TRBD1,TGTGCCAGCAGTGTCGACAGGGGACCACCCCTCCACTTT,CASSVDRGPPLHF
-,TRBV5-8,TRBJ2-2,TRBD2,TGTGCTAGCAGCGGCGGACTAGCGGGGCCGAACACCGGGGAGCTGTTTTTT,CASSGGLAGPNTGELFF
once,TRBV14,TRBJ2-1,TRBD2,TGTGCCAGCAGCCAAGGACTAGCGGGTTACAATGAGCAGTTCTTC,CASSQGLAGYNEQFF
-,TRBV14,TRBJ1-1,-,TGTGCCAGCACCCGATGGGGGGTAAGCACTGAAGCTTTCTTT,CASTRWGVSTEAFF
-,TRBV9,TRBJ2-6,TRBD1,TGTGCCAGCAGCGTAGCTAGTCTGGGACAGTCTGGGGCCAACGGCCTGACTTTC,CASSVASLGQSGANGLTF
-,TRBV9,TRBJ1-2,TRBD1,TGTGCCAGCAGCGGTGGGACAGGGGGCTCTAACTATGGCTACACCTTC,CASSGGTGGSNYGYTF
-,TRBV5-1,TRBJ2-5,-,TGCGCCAGCAGCTTGTATGAGACCCAGTACTTC,CASSLYETQYF
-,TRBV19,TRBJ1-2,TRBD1,TGTGCCAGTATCTCGTCGGGGCTGGGGCAGGGGGCGAGGAAGTATGGCTACACCTTC,CASISSGLGQGARKYGYTF
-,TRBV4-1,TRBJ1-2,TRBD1,TGCGCCAGCAGCCAGACAGGGGGGATTCGTGGCTACACCTTC,CASSQTGGIRGYTF
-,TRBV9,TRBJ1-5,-,TGTGCCAGCAGCGTTTCAGGCGACAATCAGCCCCAGCATTTT,CASSVSGDNQPQHF
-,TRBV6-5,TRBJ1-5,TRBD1,TGTGCCAGCAGTTGGACAGGGAGCAATCAGCCCCAGCATTTT,CASSWTGSNQPQHF
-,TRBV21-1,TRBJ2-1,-,TGTGCCAGCAACCCAGCGGGAGGGTCGTACAATGAGCAGTTCTTC,CASNPAGGSYNEQFF
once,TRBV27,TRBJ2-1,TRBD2,TGTGCCAGCAGTTTGCTAGCGGGGGGTCCATACAATGAGCAGTTCTTC,CASSLLAGGPYNEQFF
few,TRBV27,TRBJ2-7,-,TGTGCCAGCAGTTTTGAACAGGATTATAGTTCCGAGCAGTACTTC,CASSFEQDYSSEQYF
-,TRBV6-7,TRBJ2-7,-,TGTGCCAGCAGTTACCGGAGAGGCCTCCGGGAGCAGTACTTC,CASSYRRGLREQYF
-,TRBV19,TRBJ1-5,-,TGTGCCAGTAGTATCACAGCTTATAGCAATCAGCCCCAGCATTTT,CASSITAYSNQPQHF
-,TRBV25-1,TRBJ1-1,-,TGTGCCAGCACTCAGGAAAACACTGAAGCTTTCTTT,CASTQENTEAFF
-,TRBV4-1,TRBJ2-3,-,TGCGCCAGCAGCCAAGTTGGGGGAGGCCGCGGGGCAGATACGCAGTATTTT,CASSQVGGGRGADTQYF
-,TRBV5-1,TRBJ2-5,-,TGCGCCAGCAGCTTGGTTCGAGCGGAGGGATACCAAGAGACCCAGTACTTC,CASSLVRAEGYQETQYF
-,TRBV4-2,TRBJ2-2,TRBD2,TGTGCCAGCAGCAAGACTAGCGGGACTGGCGGGGAGCTGTTTTTT,CASSKTSGTGGELFF
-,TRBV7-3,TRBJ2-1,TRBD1,TGTGCCAGCAGCTTAGGGACAGGGGTCTACAATGAGCAGTTCTTC,CASSLGTGVYNEQFF
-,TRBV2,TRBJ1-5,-,TGTGCCACCGCCCTTGGACAGTATAGCAATCAGCCCCAGCATTTT,CATALGQYSNQPQHF
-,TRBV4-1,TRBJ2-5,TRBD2,TGCGCCAGCAGCCAAGATCGGGTAATAGCGGGAGGGGTAGCGACCCAGTACTTC,CASSQDRVIAGGVATQYF
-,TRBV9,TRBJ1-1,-,TGTGCCAGCAGCGTAGAGCAGGGCACTGAAGCTTTCTTT,CASSVEQGTEAFF
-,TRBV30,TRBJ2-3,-,TGTGCCTGGAACAGAGGCGGGTCCAGCACAGATACGCAGTATTTT,CAWNRGGSSTDTQYF
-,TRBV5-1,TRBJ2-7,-,TGCGCCAGCAGCTTTGATTCGGGGCAGGGGTGGAACGAGCAGTACTTC,CASSFDSGQGWNEQYF
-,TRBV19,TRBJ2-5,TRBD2,TGTGCCAGTAGTTTCGGACTAGCGACGGAGACCCAGTACTTC,CASSFGLATETQYF
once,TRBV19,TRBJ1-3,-,TGTGCCAGTAGTATAGGGGCAGCTGGAAACACCATATATTTT,CASSIGAAGNTIYF
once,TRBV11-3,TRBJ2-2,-,TGTGCCAGCAGCACATCCCATTATTGGCAGAACACCGGGGAGCTGTTTTTT,CASSTSHYWQNTGELFF
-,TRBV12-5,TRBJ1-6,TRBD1,TGTGCTAGTGGTTCCGGCGACAGGGGGAATTCACCCCTCCACTTT,CASGSGDRGNSPLHF
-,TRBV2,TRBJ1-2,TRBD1,TGTGCCAGCAGTGAACGCAGGGACAGCTGTGGCTACACCTTC,CASSERRDSCGYTF
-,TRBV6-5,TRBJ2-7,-,TGTGCCAGCAGTTACTCGCAGACTGGTTCCTACGAGCAGTACTTC,CASSYSQTGSYEQYF
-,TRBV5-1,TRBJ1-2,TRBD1,TGCGCCAGCAGCTTACAGGGACAGCCTGAGGGCTATGGCTACACCTTC,CASSLQGQPEGYGYTF
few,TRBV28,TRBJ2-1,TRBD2,TGTGCCAGCAGAACTAGCGGGACTCAAACTAATGAGCAGTTCTTC,CASRTSGTQTNEQFF
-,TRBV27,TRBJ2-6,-,TGTGCCAGCAGTTTGCAGGGGCCCAGCTCTGGGGCCAACGTCCTGACTTTC,CASSLQGPSSGANVLTF
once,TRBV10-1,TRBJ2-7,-,TGCGCCAGCAGTCGCGGCGGGGGACAGGAGACCTACGAGCAGTACTTC,CASSRGGGQETYEQYF
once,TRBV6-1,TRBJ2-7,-,TGTGCCAGTCGGGGACAAGGGACGTACGAGCAGTACTTC,CASRGQGTYEQYF
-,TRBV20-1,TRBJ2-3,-,TGCAGTGCTTTAGCAGATACGCAGTATTTT,CSALADTQYF
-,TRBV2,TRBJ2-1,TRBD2,TGTGCCAGCAGTGCTAGCGGGACCTCCTACAATGAGCAGTTCTTC,CASSASGTSYNEQFF
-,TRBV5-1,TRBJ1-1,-,TGCGCCAGCAACCCACCCGGGGGGAACACTGAAGCTTTCTTT,CASNPPGGNTEAFF